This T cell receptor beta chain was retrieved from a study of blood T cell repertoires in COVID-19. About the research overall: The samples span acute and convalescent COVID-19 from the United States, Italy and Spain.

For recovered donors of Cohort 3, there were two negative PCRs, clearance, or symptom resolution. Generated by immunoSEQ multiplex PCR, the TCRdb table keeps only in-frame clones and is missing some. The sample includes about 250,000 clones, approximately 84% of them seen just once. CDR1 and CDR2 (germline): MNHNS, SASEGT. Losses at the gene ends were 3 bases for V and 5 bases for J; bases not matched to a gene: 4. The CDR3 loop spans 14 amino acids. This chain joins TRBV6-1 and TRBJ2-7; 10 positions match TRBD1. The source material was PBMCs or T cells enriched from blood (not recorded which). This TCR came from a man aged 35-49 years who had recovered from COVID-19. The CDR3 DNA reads TGTGCCAGCAGTGAGGGGACAGGGGTTGACGAGCAGTACTTC. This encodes CASSEGTGVDEQYF.